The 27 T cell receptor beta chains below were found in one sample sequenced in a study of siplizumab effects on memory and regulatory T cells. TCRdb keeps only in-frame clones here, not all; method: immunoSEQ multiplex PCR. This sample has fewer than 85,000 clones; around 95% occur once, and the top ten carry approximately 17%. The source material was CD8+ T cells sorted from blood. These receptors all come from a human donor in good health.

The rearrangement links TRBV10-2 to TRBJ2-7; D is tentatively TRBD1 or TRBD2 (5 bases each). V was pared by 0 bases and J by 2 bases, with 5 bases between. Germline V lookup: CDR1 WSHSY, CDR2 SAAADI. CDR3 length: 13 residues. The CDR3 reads CASSESGPYEQYF. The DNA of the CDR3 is TGCGCCAGCAGTGAGTCGGGACCCTACGAGCAGTACTTC.

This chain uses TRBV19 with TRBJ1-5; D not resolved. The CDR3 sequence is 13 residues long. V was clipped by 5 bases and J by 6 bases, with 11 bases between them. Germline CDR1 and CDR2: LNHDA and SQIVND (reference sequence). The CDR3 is CASSPQVLQPQHF. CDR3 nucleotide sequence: TGTGCCAGTAGTCCTCAAGTCCTTCAGCCCCAGCATTTT. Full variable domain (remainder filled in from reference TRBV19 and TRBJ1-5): DGGITQSPKYLFRKEGQNVTLSCEQNLNHDAMYWYRQDPGQGLRLIYYSQIVNDFQKGDIAEGYSVSREKKESFPLTVTSAQKNPTAFYLCASSPQVLQPQHFGDGTRLSIL.

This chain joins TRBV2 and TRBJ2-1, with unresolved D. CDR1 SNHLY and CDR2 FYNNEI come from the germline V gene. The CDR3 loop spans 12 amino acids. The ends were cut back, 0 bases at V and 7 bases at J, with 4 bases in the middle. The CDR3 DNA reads TGTGCCAGCAGTGAAGCGGTGAATGAGCAGTTCTTC. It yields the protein CASSEAVNEQFF.

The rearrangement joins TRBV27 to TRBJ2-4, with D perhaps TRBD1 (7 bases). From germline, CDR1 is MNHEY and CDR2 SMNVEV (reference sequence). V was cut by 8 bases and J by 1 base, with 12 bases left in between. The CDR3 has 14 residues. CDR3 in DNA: TGTGCCAGCGGACTACAGGGGGCCAAAAACATTCAGTACTTC. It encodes CASGLQGAKNIQYF.

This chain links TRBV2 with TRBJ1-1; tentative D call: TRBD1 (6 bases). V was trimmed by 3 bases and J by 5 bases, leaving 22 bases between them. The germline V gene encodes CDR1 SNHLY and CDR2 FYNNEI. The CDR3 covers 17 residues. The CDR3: CASSDGEEGGRETEAFF. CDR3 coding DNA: TGTGCCAGCAGTGACGGGGAGGAAGGGGGGCGGGAGACTGAAGCTTTCTTT.

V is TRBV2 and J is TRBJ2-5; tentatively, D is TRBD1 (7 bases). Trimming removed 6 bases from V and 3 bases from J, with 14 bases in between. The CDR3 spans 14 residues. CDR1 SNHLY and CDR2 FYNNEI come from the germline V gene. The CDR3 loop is CASSATGEEETQYF. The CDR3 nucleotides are TGTGCCAGCAGCGCTACAGGGGAGGAAGAGACCCAGTACTTC.

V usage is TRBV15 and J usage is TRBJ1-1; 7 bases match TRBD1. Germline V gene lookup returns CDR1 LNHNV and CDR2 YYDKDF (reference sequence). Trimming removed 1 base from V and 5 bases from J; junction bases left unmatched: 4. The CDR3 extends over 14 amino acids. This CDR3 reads CATSRATGVTEAFF. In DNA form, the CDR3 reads TGTGCCACCAGCAGAGCTACAGGGGTTACTGAAGCTTTCTTT. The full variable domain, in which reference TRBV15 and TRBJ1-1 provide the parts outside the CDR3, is DAMVIQNPRYQVTQFGKPVTLSCSQTLNHNVMYWYQQKSSQAPKLLFHYYDKDFNNEADTPDNFQSRRPNTSFCFLDIRSPGLGDTAMYLCATSRATGVTEAFFGQGTRLTVV.

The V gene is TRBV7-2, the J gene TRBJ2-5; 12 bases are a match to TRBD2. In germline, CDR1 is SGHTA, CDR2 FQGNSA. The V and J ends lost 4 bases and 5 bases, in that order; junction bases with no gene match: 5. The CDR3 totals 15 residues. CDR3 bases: TGTGCCAGCAGCTCCGGACTAGCGGGGTGGGAGACCCAGTACTTC. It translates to CASSSGLAGWETQYF.

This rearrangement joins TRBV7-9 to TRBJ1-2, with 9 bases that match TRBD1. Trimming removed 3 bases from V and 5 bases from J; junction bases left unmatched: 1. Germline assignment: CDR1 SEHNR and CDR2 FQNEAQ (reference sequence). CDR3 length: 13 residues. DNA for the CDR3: TGTGCCAGCAGCTTGGACAGGGGATATGGCTACACCTTC. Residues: CASSLDRGYGYTF.

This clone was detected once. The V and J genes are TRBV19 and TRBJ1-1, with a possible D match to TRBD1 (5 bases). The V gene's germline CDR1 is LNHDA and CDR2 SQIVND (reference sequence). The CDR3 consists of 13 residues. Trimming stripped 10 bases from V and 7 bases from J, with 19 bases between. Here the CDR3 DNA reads TGTGCCACTGGCGATGGGGGAGGCCGTGAAGCTTTCTTT. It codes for CATGDGGGREAFF.

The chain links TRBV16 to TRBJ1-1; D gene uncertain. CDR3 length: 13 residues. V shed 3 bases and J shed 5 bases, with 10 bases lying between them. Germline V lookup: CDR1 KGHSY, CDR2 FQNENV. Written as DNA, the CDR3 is TGTGCCAGCAGCCAGAGTTGGGTTACTGAAGCTTTCTTT. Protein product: CASSQSWVTEAFF. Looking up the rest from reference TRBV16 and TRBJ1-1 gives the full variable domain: GEEVAQTPKHLVRGEGQKAKLYCAPIKGHSYVFWYQQVLKNEFKFLISFQNENVFDETGMPKERFSAKCLPNSPCSLEIQATKLEDSAVYFCASSQSWVTEAFFGQGTRLTVV.

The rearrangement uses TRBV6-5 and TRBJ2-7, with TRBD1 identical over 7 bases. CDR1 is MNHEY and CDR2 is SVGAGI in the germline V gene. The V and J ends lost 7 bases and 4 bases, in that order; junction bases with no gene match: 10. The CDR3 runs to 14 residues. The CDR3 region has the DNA TGTGCCAGCATCCCCCAGAGGGGGCAGTACGAGCAGTACTTC. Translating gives CASIPQRGQYEQYF.

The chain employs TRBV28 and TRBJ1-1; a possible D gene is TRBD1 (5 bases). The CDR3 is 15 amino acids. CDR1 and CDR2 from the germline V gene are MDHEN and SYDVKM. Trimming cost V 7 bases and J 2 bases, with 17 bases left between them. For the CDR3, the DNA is TGTGCCAGCACATCCCGACGGGGGGTCAACACTGAAGCTTTCTTT. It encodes CASTSRRGVNTEAFF. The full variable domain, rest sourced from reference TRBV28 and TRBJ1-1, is DVKVTQSSRYLVKRTGEKVFLECVQDMDHENMFWYRQDPGLGLRLIYFSYDVKMKEKGDIPEGYSVSREKKERFSLILESASTNQTSMYLCASTSRRGVNTEAFFGQGTRLTVV.

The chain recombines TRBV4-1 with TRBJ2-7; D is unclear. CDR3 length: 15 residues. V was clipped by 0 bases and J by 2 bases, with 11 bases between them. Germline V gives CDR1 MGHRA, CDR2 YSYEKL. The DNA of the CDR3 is TGCGCCAGCAGCCAAGATAACGGACCCCCCTACGAGCAGTACTTC. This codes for CASSQDNGPPYEQYF.

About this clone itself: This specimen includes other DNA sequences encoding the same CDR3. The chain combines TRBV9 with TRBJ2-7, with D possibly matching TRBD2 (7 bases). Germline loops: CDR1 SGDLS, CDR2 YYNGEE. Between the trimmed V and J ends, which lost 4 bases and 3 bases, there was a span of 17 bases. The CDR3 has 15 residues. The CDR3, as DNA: TGTGCCAGCAGCCTTGGGGAGGGGGGGTACTACGAGCAGTACTTC. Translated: CASSLGEGGYYEQYF.

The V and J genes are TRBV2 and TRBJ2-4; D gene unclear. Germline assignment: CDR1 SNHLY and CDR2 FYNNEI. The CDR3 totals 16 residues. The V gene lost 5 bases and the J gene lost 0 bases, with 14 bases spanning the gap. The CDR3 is CASSPGRWVAKNIQYF. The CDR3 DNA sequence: TGTGCCAGCAGTCCGGGTCGCTGGGTAGCCAAAAACATTCAGTACTTC.

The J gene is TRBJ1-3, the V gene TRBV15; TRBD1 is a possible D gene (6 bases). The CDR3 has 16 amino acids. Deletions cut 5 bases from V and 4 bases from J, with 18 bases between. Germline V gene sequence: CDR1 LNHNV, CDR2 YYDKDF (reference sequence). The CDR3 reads CATSPLDSLGGNTIYF. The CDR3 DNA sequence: TGTGCCACCAGCCCTCTGGACAGCCTCGGGGGAAACACCATATATTTT.

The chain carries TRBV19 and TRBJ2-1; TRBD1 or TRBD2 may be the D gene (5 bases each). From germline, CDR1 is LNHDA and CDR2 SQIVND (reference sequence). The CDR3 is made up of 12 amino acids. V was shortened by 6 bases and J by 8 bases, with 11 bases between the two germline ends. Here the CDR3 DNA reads TGTGCCAGTAGAACCCTGGGGGATGAGCAGTTCTTC. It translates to CASRTLGDEQFF.

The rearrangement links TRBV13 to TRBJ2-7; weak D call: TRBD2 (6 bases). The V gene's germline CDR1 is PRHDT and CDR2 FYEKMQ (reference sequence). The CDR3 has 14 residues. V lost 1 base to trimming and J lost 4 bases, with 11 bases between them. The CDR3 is CASSLAGVRYEQYF. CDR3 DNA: TGTGCCAGCAGCTTAGCGGGAGTAAGATACGAGCAGTACTTC.

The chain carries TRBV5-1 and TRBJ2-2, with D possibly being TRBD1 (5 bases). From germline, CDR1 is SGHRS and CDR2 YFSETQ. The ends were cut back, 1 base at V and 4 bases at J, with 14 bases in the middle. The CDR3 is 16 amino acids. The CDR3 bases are TGCGCCAGCAGCTTGTTGTTCGGGCAGGGCACCGGGGAGCTGTTTTTT. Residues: CASSLLFGQGTGELFF.

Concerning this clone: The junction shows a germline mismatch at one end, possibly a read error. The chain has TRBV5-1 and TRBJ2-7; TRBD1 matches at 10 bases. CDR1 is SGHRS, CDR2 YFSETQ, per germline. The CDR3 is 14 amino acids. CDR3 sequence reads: CASSRDRGTYEQYF. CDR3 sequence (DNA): TGTGCCAGCAGCCGGGACAGGGGAACCTACGAGCAGTACTTC. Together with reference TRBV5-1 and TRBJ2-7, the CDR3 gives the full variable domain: KAGVTQTPRYLIKTRGQQVTLSCSPISGHRSVSWYQQTPGQGLQFLFEYFSETQRNKGNFPGRFSGRQFSNSRSEMNVSTLELGDSALYLCASSRDRGTYEQYFGPGTRLTVT.

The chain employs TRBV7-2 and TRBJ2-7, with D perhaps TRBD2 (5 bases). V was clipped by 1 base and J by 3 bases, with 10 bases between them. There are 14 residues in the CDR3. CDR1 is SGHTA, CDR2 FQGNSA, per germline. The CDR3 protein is CASSLGTGNYEQYF. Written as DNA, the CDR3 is TGTGCCAGCAGCTTAGGGACGGGAAACTACGAGCAGTACTTC.

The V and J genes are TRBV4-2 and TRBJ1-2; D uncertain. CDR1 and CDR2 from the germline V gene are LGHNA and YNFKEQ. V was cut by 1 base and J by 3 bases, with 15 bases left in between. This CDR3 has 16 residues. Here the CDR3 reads CASSQVEGIGYYGYTF. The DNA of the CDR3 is TGTGCCAGCAGCCAAGTGGAGGGTATAGGATACTATGGCTACACCTTC.

The CDR3 DNA reads TGTGCCAGCAGAACCCGGTGGGGGACCCAGTACTTC. Translating gives CASRTRWGTQYF. The chain links TRBV6-6 to TRBJ2-5; D remains ambiguous. Germline V gives CDR1 MNHNY, CDR2 SVGAGI (reference sequence). Trimming took off 6 bases at V and 7 bases at J, with 12 bases between the two ends. This CDR3 spans 12 amino acids.

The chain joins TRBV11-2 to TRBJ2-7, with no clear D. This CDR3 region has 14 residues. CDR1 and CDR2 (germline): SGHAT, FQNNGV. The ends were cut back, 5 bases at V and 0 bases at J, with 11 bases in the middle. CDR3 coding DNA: TGTGCCAGCAGCGTCGCCTTTGGCTCCTACGAGCAGTACTTC. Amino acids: CASSVAFGSYEQYF.

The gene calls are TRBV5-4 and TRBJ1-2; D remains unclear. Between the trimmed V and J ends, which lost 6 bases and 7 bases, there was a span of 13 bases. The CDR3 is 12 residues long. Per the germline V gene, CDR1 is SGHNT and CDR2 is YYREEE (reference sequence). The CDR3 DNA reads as TGTGCCAGCACCTCCTTTAACCGTGGCTACACCTTC. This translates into CASTSFNRGYTF.

Here the CDR3 reads CASSLFGASGTYNEQFF. The DNA for the CDR3 is TGTGCCAGCAGTTTATTTGGGGCCAGCGGGACCTACAATGAGCAGTTCTTC. The chain carries TRBV27 and TRBJ2-1, with 7 nucleotides matching TRBD2. J lost 2 bases, V lost 1 base, and 8 bases had no gene match. Germline V lookup: CDR1 MNHEY, CDR2 SMNVEV (reference sequence). The CDR3 loop spans 17 amino acids.